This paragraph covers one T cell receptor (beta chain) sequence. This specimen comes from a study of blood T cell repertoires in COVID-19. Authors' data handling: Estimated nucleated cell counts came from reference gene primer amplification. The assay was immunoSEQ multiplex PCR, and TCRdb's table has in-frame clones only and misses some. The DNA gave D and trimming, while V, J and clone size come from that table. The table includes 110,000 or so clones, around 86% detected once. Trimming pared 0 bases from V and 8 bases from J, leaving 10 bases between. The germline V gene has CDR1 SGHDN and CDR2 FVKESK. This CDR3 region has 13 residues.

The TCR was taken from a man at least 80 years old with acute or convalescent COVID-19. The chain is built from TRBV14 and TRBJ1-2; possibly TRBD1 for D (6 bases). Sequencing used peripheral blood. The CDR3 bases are TGTGCCAGCAGCCAAGATCGTAGGGGGGGCTACACCTTC. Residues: CASSQDRRGGYTF. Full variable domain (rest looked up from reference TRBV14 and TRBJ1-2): EAGVTQFPSHSVIEKGQTVTLRCDPISGHDNLYWYRRVMGKEIKFLLHFVKESKQDESGMPNNRFLAERTGGTYSTLKVQPAELEDSGVYFCASSQDRRGGYTFGSGTRLTVV.